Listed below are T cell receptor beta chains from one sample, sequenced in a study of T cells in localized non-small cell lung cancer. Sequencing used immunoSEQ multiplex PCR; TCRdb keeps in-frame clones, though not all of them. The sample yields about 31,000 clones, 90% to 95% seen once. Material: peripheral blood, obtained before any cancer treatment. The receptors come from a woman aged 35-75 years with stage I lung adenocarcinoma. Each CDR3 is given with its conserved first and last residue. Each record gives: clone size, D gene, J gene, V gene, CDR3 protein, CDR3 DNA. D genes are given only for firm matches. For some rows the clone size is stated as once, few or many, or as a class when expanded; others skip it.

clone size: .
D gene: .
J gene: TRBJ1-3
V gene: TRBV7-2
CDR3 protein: CASSRTGSGNTIYF
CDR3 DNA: TGTGCCAGCAGCAGAACAGGGTCTGGAAACACCATATATTTT

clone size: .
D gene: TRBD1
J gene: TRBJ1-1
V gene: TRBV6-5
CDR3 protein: CASSYSGTGRGAFF
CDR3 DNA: TGTGCCAGCAGTTACTCCGGGACAGGGCGAGGGGCTTTCTTT

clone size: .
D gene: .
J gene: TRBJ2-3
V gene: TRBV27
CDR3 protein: CASSSYREHTDTQYF
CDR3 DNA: TGTGCCAGCAGCTCCTACAGGGAACACACAGATACGCAGTATTTT

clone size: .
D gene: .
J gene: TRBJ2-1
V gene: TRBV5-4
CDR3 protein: CASTQWGVRDEQFF
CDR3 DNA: TGTGCCAGCACCCAATGGGGGGTAAGGGATGAGCAGTTCTTC

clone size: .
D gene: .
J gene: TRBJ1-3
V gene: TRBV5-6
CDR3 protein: CASSSLWGRGNTIYF
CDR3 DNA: TGTGCCAGCAGCTCCCTGTGGGGGAGAGGAAACACCATATATTTT

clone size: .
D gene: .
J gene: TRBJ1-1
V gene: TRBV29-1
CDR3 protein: CSGGGIAEAFF
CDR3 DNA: TGCAGCGGAGGGGGTATCGCTGAAGCTTTCTTT

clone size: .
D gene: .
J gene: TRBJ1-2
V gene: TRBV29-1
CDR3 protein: CSVAGLSINYGYTF
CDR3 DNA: TGCAGCGTTGCGGGACTCTCGATTAACTATGGCTACACCTTC

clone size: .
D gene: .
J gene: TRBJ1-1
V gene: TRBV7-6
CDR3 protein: CASSRDTNTEAFF
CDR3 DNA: TGTGCCAGCAGCAGAGACACGAACACTGAAGCTTTCTTT

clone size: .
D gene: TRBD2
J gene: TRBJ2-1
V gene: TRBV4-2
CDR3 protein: CASSQMGTSGNNEQFF
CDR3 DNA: TGTGCCAGCAGCCAAATGGGGACTAGCGGCAACAATGAGCAGTTCTTC

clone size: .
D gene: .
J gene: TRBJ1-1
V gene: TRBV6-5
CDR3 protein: CASSYLNTEAFF
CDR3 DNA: TGTGCCAGCAGTTACCTGAACACTGAAGCTTTCTTT

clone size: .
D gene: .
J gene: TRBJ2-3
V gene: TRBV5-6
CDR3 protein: CASSFRVTDTQYF
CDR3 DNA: TGTGCCAGCAGCTTCAGGGTAACAGATACGCAGTATTTT

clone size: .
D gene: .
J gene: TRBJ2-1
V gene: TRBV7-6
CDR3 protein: CASSLGGRGGNEQFF
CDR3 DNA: TGTGCCAGCAGCTTAGGGGGCAGGGGAGGCAATGAGCAGTTCTTC

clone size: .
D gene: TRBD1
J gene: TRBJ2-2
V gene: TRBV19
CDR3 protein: CATFSRRGFAGELFF
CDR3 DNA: TGTGCCACCTTTTCTCGCAGGGGGTTCGCCGGGGAGCTGTTTTTT

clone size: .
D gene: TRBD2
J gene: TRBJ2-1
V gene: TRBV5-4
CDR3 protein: CASSPFSGTSGSSYNEQFF
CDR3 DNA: TGTGCCAGCAGCCCCTTTTCCGGGACTAGCGGTAGCTCCTACAATGAGCAGTTCTTC

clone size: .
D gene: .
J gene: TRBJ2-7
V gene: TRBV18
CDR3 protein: CASSPGGDEQYF
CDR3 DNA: TGTGCCAGCTCACCAGGCGGGGACGAGCAGTACTTC

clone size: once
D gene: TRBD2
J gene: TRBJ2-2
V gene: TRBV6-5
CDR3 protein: CASSRLAGDTGELFF
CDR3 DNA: TGTGCCAGCAGTCGCCTAGCGGGAGACACCGGGGAGCTGTTTTTT

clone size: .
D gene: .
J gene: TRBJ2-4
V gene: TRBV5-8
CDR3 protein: CASSYPALLAKNIQYF
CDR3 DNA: TGTGCCAGCAGCTACCCCGCCCTTTTAGCCAAAAACATTCAGTACTTC

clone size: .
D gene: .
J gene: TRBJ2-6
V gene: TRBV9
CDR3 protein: CASSAISGANVLTF
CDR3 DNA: TGTGCCAGCAGCGCCATTTCTGGGGCCAACGTCCTGACTTTC

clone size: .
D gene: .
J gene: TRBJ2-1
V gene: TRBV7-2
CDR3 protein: CASSLGGSRFF
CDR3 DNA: TGTGCCAGCAGCTTAGGGGGGAGTCGGTTCTTC

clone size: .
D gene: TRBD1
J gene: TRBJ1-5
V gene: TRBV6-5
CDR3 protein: CASSGTVNQPQHF
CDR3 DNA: TGTGCCAGCAGCGGGACAGTCAATCAGCCCCAGCATTTT

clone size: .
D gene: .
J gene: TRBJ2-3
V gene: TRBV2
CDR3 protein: CASSVEFGYQSTDTQYF
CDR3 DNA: TGTGCCAGCAGTGTAGAATTCGGCTACCAGAGCACAGATACGCAGTATTTT

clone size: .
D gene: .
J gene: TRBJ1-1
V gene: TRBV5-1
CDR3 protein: CASSSIIGVTEAFF
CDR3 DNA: TGCGCCAGCAGCTCTATTATCGGAGTCACTGAAGCTTTCTTT

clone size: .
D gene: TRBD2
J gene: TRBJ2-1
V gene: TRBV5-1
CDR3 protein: CASSLARTRSEQFF
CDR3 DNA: TGCGCCAGCAGCTTGGCTCGGACTAGGAGTGAGCAGTTCTTC